Listed below are T cell receptor beta chains from one sample, sequenced in a study of cytomegalovirus exposure and HLA in healthy donors. Some clones are missing from TCRdb's copy, which holds only in-frame ones; the method was immunoSEQ multiplex PCR. The sample contains under 150,000 clones, 67% of which appear only once. The sample comprised PBMCs. These receptors all stem from a man between 18 and 29 years old in good health and CMV-seropositive. Both conserved end residues are part of each CDR3. The D gene is left open where the match is weak. Some rows mark clone size as missing; the rest say once, few, many or name a class of expanded clone.

>TRBD1|TRBV18|TRBJ2-1|few
TGTGCCAGCTCACCGCAAGGGACAGGGCCTAACAATGAGCAGTTCTTC
CASSPQGTGPNNEQFF
>NA|TRBV7-8|TRBJ2-5|NA
TGTGCCAGCAGTCCCGACGTAAAACCCACTAGCCAAGAGACCCAGTACTTC
CASSPDVKPTSQETQYF
>TRBD2|TRBV29-1|TRBJ2-3|NA
TGCAGCTGGCGTTCTAGCGGGGCAGATACGCAGTATTTT
CSWRSSGADTQYF
>TRBD1|TRBV7-6|TRBJ1-4|NA
TGTGCCAGCAGCTTAAACAGGGGGCGGGGTGAAAAACTGTTTTTT
CASSLNRGRGEKLFF
>NA|TRBV9|TRBJ2-1|once
TGTGCCAGCAGCTCGCGGACAGGCGGGATTTCCTACAATGAGCAGTTCTTC
CASSSRTGGISYNEQFF
>NA|TRBV29-1|TRBJ2-1|few
TGCAGCTTCTTCGGGGGGCCCTCCTACAATGAGCAGTTCTTC
CSFFGGPSYNEQFF
>TRBD1|TRBV6-5|TRBJ1-2|NA
TGTGCCAGCAGAACAGGGGGCTGGGACTATGGCTACACCTTC
CASRTGGWDYGYTF
>TRBD1|TRBV2|TRBJ2-1|NA
TGTGCCAGCAACCCGGGACAGGGCTCCTACAATGAGCAGTTCTTC
CASNPGQGSYNEQFF
>TRBD1|TRBV2|TRBJ2-5|NA
TGTGCCAGGGGGGACAGGGGAGGTGAGACCCAGTACTTC
CARGDRGGETQYF
>NA|TRBV29-1|TRBJ2-1|NA
TGCAGCGGTGGACATTCCGGGACAACCCTTTCCAATGAGCAGTTCTTC
CSGGHSGTTLSNEQFF
>NA|TRBV2|TRBJ2-6|once
TGTGCTACAGCCTCTGGGGCCAACGTCCTGACTTTC
CATASGANVLTF
>NA|TRBV6-1|TRBJ2-3|NA
TGTGCCAGCAGTGAACAGGGGCGCCTAGGCACAGATACGCAGTATTTT
CASSEQGRLGTDTQYF
>NA|TRBV14|TRBJ1-1|NA
TGTGCCAGCAGCCAGTTTCGAACAGGGACCACTGAAGCTTTCTTT
CASSQFRTGTTEAFF
>TRBD2|TRBV19|TRBJ2-7|NA
TGTGCCAGTAGGGGTTGGGCGGCGGGGGAGATCGAGCAGTACTTC
CASRGWAAGEIEQYF
>TRBD1|TRBV6-5|TRBJ1-2|once
TGTGCCAGCAGGTTTTTGGACAGGGACCTTCGGGGCTACACCTTC
CASRFLDRDLRGYTF
>TRBD2|TRBV29-1|TRBJ2-1|NA
TGCAGCGTTGAAGGCGGACTAGCGGGGGCCAAGAGCTCCTACAATGAGCAGTTCTTC
CSVEGGLAGAKSSYNEQFF
>TRBD1|TRBV2|TRBJ1-5|NA
TGTGCCAGCAGTGATGGGGACAGGGTGAATCAGCCCCAGCATTTT
CASSDGDRVNQPQHF
>TRBD1|TRBV27|TRBJ1-1|NA
TGTGCCAGCAGTTACCATTCAGGGGGCAAGGCTGAAGCTTTCTTT
CASSYHSGGKAEAFF
>TRBD2|TRBV27|TRBJ2-3|NA
TGTGCCAGCAGTTTCTCCGGACTAGTGGGCACAGATACGCAGTATTTT
CASSFSGLVGTDTQYF
>TRBD2|TRBV7-8|TRBJ2-1|NA
TGTGCCAGCAGCTTAGGGCGGGGGGGCGTCGATGAGCAGTTCTTC
CASSLGRGGVDEQFF
>TRBD2|TRBV9|TRBJ2-5|NA
TGTGCCAGCAGCATCGGACTAGCGGGGCCTTTAGAGACCCAGTACTTC
CASSIGLAGPLETQYF
>TRBD1|TRBV28|TRBJ2-5|NA
TGTGCCAGCAGTTTATGGACAGGGACACAAGAGACCCAGTACTTC
CASSLWTGTQETQYF
>NA|TRBV19|TRBJ2-2|NA
TGTGCCAGTAGCTACTACGGGGGGCTTAACACCGGGGAGCTGTTTTTT
CASSYYGGLNTGELFF
>NA|TRBV4-2|TRBJ2-5|few
TGTGCCAGCAGCCAAGAAGGAGCGGTCCAAGAGACCCAGTACTTC
CASSQEGAVQETQYF
>NA|TRBV6-6|TRBJ2-1|NA
TGTGCCAGCAGTTACGGGGGGTTCAATGAGCAGTTCTTC
CASSYGGFNEQFF
>TRBD1|TRBV10-3|TRBJ2-4|few
TGTGCCATCAGTGAGATACAGGGGTTGAACATTCAGTACTTC
CAISEIQGLNIQYF
>NA|TRBV7-9|TRBJ2-2|NA
TGTGCCAGCCTTGAGCAGGACAGAGCGAACACCGGGGAGCTGTTTTTT
CASLEQDRANTGELFF
>NA|TRBV7-6|TRBJ2-5|NA
TGTGCCAGCAGCTTAGTTGCGGGACGACAAGAGACCCAGTACTTC
CASSLVAGRQETQYF
>TRBD2|TRBV11-2|TRBJ2-5|NA
TGTGCCAGCAGCTTAGGGGGACTAGCGGGGTCACAAGAGACCCAGTACTTC
CASSLGGLAGSQETQYF
>NA|TRBV6-5|TRBJ2-5|NA
TGTGCCAGCAGTTTTAGCAGGGTGGGACAAGAGACCCAGTACTTC
CASSFSRVGQETQYF
>NA|TRBV5-1|TRBJ2-3|NA
TGCGCCAGCAGCTGGCAGGGTGAAGATACGCAGTATTTT
CASSWQGEDTQYF